This TCR beta chain appears in the sequencing data of a study of beta chain features in type 1 diabetes. The overall study: What patients shared with healthy donors was a similar profile of age, gender and cell yields. Cells sorted and examined across all samples totaled almost 110 million.

Notes on the study in general: Significant though moderate, a shortening of TCRB CDR3s appeared in all four CD4+ subsets of Type 1 diabetes patients.

cDNA synthesis used the whole RNA isolate, giving expressed TCRB sequences. About 3.6 million reads were obtained on average from naive, central memory and regulatory T cell samples. Sequencing used immunoSEQ multiplex PCR; TCRdb keeps in-frame clones, though not all of them. This table holds 160,000 or so clones, roughly 9% found once. Germline V gene sequence: CDR1 SQVTM, CDR2 ANQGSEA. The CDR3 runs 13 residues. With 4 bases clipped from V and 5 bases from J, the junction kept 6 bases outside the gene matches. This clone was counted only a few times. Its antigen is not known. The clonotype comes from a woman aged 25 to 39 with type 1 diabetes. The chain recombines TRBV29-1 with TRBJ2-5, with 8 bases that match TRBD2. Sequenced: central memory CD4+ T cells from blood. As DNA, the CDR3 is TGCAGCGTTGCCGGGACTAGGAGGGAGACCCAGTACTTC. Translation: CSVAGTRRETQYF.